Included here is one TCR beta chain sequence, with context. The target antigen is unknown. The sample is drawn from a study of blood T cells in healthy people across ages. Study-level points and caveats: The percentage of naive T cells correlated strongly with TCR beta diversity. More naive CD4+ cells and higher diversity marked long-lived donors relative to aged donors.

A second PCR, run for about 6 to 11 cycles, used a sample-barcoded 5' primer plus a J-beta primer mix. Every cDNA molecule bore a tag from a template-switch adaptor containing 12 random nucleotides. TCRdb independently ran MiXCR on the 5' RACE reads; one entry per CDR3 protein. The sample has roughly 1,800,000 distinct CDR3 sequences, about 50% seen once. Total RNA, at least 6 micrograms per sample, was extracted from PBMCs. Sequencing was carried out using blood. The receptor's source is a woman aged 40 to 50 in good health.

CDR3 residues: CSPQGLAGVRYEQYF. The CDR3 DNA follows: TGCAGTCCCCAGGGACTAGCGGGGGTCCGGTACGAGCAGTACTTC. V and J are TRBV20-1 and TRBJ2-7; the match to TRBD2 covers 14 bases. CDR3 size: 15 residues. Trimming at V came to 8 bases and at J to 4 bases, leaving 10 bases not matched to a gene. Germline CDR1 and CDR2: DFQATT and SNEGSKA (reference sequence).